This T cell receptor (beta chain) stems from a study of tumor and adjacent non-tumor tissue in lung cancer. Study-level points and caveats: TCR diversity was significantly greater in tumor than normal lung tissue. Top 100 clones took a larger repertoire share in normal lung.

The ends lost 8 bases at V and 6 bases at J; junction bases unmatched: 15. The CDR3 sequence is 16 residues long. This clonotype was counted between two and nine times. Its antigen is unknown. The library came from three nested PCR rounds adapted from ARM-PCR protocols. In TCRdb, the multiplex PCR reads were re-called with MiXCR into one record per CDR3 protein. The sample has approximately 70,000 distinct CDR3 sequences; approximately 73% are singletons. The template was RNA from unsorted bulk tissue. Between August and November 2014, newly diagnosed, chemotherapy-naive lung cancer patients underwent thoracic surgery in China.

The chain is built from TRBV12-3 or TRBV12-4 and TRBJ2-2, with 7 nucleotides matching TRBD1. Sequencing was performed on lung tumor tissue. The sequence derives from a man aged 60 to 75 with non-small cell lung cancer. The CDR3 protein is CASSFFPRQGPGELFF. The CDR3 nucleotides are TGTGCCAGCTCCTTTTTCCCGCGACAGGGACCCGGGGAGCTGTTTTTT.